Included here is one T cell receptor (beta chain) sequence, with context. The authors' processing: Nucleated cell number was recorded as an estimate derived from reference gene primer amplification. The method was immunoSEQ multiplex PCR; TCRdb's version includes in-frame clones alone and lacks a portion of them. The V and J calls and clone size come from that table; D and trimming were worked out from the DNA. The table has about 80,000 clones, 84% seen once. Trimming stripped 6 bases from V and 4 bases from J, with 15 bases between. The CDR3 has 14 amino acids. Germline-derived CDR1 and CDR2 are MNHEY and SVGAGI. This specimen comes from a study of blood T cell repertoires in COVID-19.

This chain uses TRBV6-5 with TRBJ1-2; possibly TRBD1 for D (5 bases). The sequence derives from a man aged 50-59 years with acute or convalescent COVID-19. The material sequenced was peripheral blood. Written as DNA, the CDR3 is TGTGCCAGCAGGATGGGGGTGGGAGGCTATGGCTACACCTTC. Encoded protein: CASRMGVGGYGYTF.